The next 21 T cell receptor beta chains were all read from a single sample in a study of T cell responses to AZD1222 COVID-19 vaccine. The protocol was immunoSEQ multiplex PCR, while the TCRdb copy is restricted to in-frame clones and leaves out a portion. The table has about 110,000 clones, 90% seen once. Sequences were derived from peripheral blood, sampled on day 0 of AZD1222 vaccination. All receptors derive from an adult in good health.

This chain joins TRBV7-2 and TRBJ1-6, with D uncertain. The ends were cut back, 1 base at V and 6 bases at J, with 7 bases in the middle. Germline CDR1 is SGHTA and CDR2 is FQGNSA. The CDR3 extends over 14 amino acids. The CDR3 loop reads CASSLGVSNSPLHF. The CDR3 DNA follows: TGTGCCAGCAGCTTAGGGGTGTCTAATTCACCCCTCCACTTT.

V usage is TRBV5-1 and J usage is TRBJ2-7; no clear D gene. Germline assignment: CDR1 SGHRS and CDR2 YFSETQ. This CDR3 region has 13 residues. V gave up 5 bases and J gave up 0 bases, with 9 bases separating them. CDR3 sequence: CASRATSSYEQYF. For the CDR3, the DNA is TGCGCCAGCAGGGCGACGAGCTCCTACGAGCAGTACTTC.

The chain couples TRBV4-3 to TRBJ1-3; D not certain. There are 15 residues in the CDR3. V was trimmed by 4 bases and J by 2 bases, leaving 12 bases between them. Germline V lookup: CDR1 LGHNA, CDR2 YSLEER. The CDR3 region is CASSPGSGAGNTIYF. The DNA of the CDR3 is TGCGCCAGCAGCCCCGGATCTGGTGCTGGAAACACCATATATTTT.

The rearrangement uses TRBV7-7 and TRBJ2-1; D is uncertain. The V gene's germline CDR1 is SSHAT and CDR2 FNYEAQ (reference sequence). This CDR3 has 15 residues. The V and J ends lost 5 bases and 0 bases respectively, with 11 bases between them. CDR3 sequence reads: CASSPHKLSYNEQFF. CDR3 sequence (DNA): TGTGCCAGCAGCCCCCATAAACTCTCCTACAATGAGCAGTTCTTC.

V is TRBV6-5 and J is TRBJ2-7, with 7 bases matching TRBD1. The V segment lost 2 bases and the J segment 3 bases; nucleotides outside the gene matches: 7. Germline V gene lookup returns CDR1 MNHEY and CDR2 SVGAGI. This CDR3 is 15 amino acids long. This CDR3 reads CASSYGWTGLYEQYF. CDR3 nucleotides: TGTGCCAGCAGTTACGGGTGGACAGGTCTCTACGAGCAGTACTTC.

V gene TRBV12-5 combines with J gene TRBJ1-2; no reliable D call. The CDR3 is 13 amino acids. Deletions cut 7 bases from V and 4 bases from J, with 13 bases between. CDR1 is LGHNT, CDR2 FRNRAP, per germline. The CDR3 here is CASVISGGYGYTF. CDR3 coding DNA: TGTGCTAGTGTCATTTCCGGAGGCTATGGCTACACCTTC.

The rearrangement uses TRBV12-5 and TRBJ1-6, with 10 bases that match TRBD1. Losses at the gene ends were 5 bases for V and 2 bases for J; bases not matched to a gene: 9. The CDR3 sequence is 18 residues long. Per germline, CDR1 LGHNT and CDR2 FRNRAP. CDR3 in amino acids: CASGLLTGTGAYNSPLHF. The CDR3 bases are TGTGCTAGTGGTCTACTCACCGGGACAGGGGCCTATAATTCACCCCTCCACTTT.

The rearrangement joins TRBV28 to TRBJ2-3; D is perhaps TRBD2 (5 bases). V lost 3 bases and J lost 1, with 8 bases in between. Germline CDR1 MDHEN, CDR2 SYDVKM. The CDR3 is 14 amino acids. Written as DNA, the CDR3 is TGTGCCAGCAGTTTCCTAGCAGGCACAGATACGCAGTATTTT. Protein: CASSFLAGTDTQYF.

V and J are TRBV9 and TRBJ2-2, with 13 bases lining up with TRBD2. The CDR3 is 16 residues long. CDR1 and CDR2 (germline): SGDLS, YYNGEE. The junction had 5 bases not matched to a gene; V was cut back by 2 bases and J by 7 bases. This CDR3 reads CASSVRTSGSFGELFF. CDR3 bases: TGTGCCAGCAGCGTCAGGACTAGCGGGAGTTTCGGGGAGCTGTTTTTT.

The chain is built from TRBV11-1 and TRBJ2-2, with TRBD1 identical over 7 bases. Germline CDR1 and CDR2: SGHAT and FQDESV (reference sequence). CDR3 length: 13 residues. The trim removed 5 bases at V and 8 bases at J, leaving 5 bases unmatched. The chain's CDR3 is CASSVNRGGELFF. DNA for the CDR3: TGTGCCAGCAGCGTAAACAGGGGTGGGGAGCTGTTTTTT.

The gene calls are TRBV19 and TRBJ1-5; D perhaps matches TRBD1 (6 bases). CDR3 length equals 15 residues. The ends were cut back, 8 bases at V and 4 bases at J, with 18 bases in the middle. CDR1 LNHDA and CDR2 SQIVND come from the germline V gene (reference sequence). The DNA of the CDR3 is TGTGCCAGTTCGGGCGTGGGGGCCGGGAATCAGCCCCAGCATTTT. Translating it yields CASSGVGAGNQPQHF.

CDR3 coding DNA: TGTGCCTGGAGTCAGGCACCCGTTACTGAAGCTTTCTTT. Protein: CAWSQAPVTEAFF. This chain connects TRBV30 to TRBJ1-1; D gene uncertain. V was shortened by 2 bases and J by 5 bases, with 12 bases between the two germline ends. CDR3 length: 13 amino acids. Germline CDR1 is GTSNPN and CDR2 is SVGIG (reference sequence).

This rearrangement joins TRBV19 to TRBJ1-1; D is ambiguous. CDR3 size: 14 residues. With 6 bases removed from V and 0 bases from J, the gap between germline ends came to 11 bases. The germline V gene encodes CDR1 LNHDA and CDR2 SQIVND (reference sequence). CDR3 protein: CASSLGQLNTEAFF. Written as DNA, the CDR3 is TGTGCCAGTAGCTTAGGGCAGCTGAACACTGAAGCTTTCTTT.

The chain is built from TRBV24-1 and TRBJ2-1, with 13 bases identical to TRBD2. J lost 3 bases, V lost 5 bases, and 12 bases had no gene match. The germline gives CDR1 KGHDR, CDR2 SFDVKD. This CDR3 is 19 amino acids long. This chain's CDR3 is CATSVMRLAGGLGYNEQFF. The CDR3 DNA reads TGTGCCACCAGTGTCATGAGACTAGCGGGAGGCCTCGGCTACAATGAGCAGTTCTTC.

V and J are TRBV5-6 and TRBJ2-1; D is possibly TRBD1 or TRBD2 (5 bases each). Per the germline V gene, CDR1 is SGHDT and CDR2 is YYEEEE. The germline V and J ends were trimmed by 0 bases and 4 bases, with 17 bases remaining between them. The CDR3 spans 17 residues. CDR3 in amino acids: CASSLGLSEGQYNEQFF. CDR3 sequence (DNA): TGTGCCAGCAGCTTGGGACTGAGTGAGGGGCAATACAATGAGCAGTTCTTC. Using reference TRBV5-6 and TRBJ2-1 for the parts outside the CDR3, the full variable domain is DAGVTQSPTHLIKTRGQQVTLRCSPKSGHDTVSWYQQALGQGPQFIFQYYEEEERQRGNFPDRFSGHQFPNYSSELNVNALLLGDSALYLCASSLGLSEGQYNEQFFGPGTRLTVL.

The chain couples TRBV4-2 to TRBJ2-2, with a possible D match to TRBD2 (5 bases). The CDR3 has 15 residues. The V and J ends lost 1 base and 4 bases respectively, with 10 bases between them. Germline-derived CDR1 and CDR2 are LGHNA and YNFKEQ. The CDR3, as DNA: TGTGCCAGCAGCCAAGGGCTCGGAGGCACCGGGGAGCTGTTTTTT. Translation gives CASSQGLGGTGELFF.

The chain uses TRBV9 and TRBJ2-1; unclear D gene. Germline CDR1 SGDLS, CDR2 YYNGEE. The CDR3 extends over 14 amino acids. V dropped 4 bases and J dropped 4 bases, with 12 bases sitting between them. CDR3 nucleotides: TGTGCCAGCAGCCCTGACCCCTCGTACAATGAGCAGTTCTTC. Protein product: CASSPDPSYNEQFF.

This clone was recorded once. The chain couples TRBV2 to TRBJ2-7; D remains unclear. The CDR3 totals 13 residues. Trimming left V 0 bases short and J 6 bases short, with 9 bases between. CDR1 SNHLY and CDR2 FYNNEI come from the germline V gene. The CDR3 spells CASSEATSSEQYF. Written as DNA, the CDR3 is TGTGCCAGCAGTGAAGCTACGTCCAGCGAGCAGTACTTC.

The rearrangement uses TRBV5-1 and TRBJ2-3; 9 bases match TRBD2. The CDR3 runs 15 residues. With V trimmed by 4 bases and J by 1 base, 4 bases remained unmatched. Germline lookup yields CDR1 SGHRS and CDR2 YFSETQ. CDR3 region: CASSRRTSGTDTQYF. DNA for the CDR3: TGCGCCAGCAGCCGTCGGACTAGCGGCACAGATACGCAGTATTTT.

This chain links TRBV19 with TRBJ1-2; 7 bases align to TRBD1. The V gene end was trimmed by 4 bases and the J gene end by 0 bases; junction bases not matched to a gene: 2. The CDR3 extends over 14 amino acids. Germline assignment: CDR1 LNHDA and CDR2 SQIVND (reference sequence). In DNA, the CDR3 is TGTGCCAGTAGTACCGGACAGGCTAACTATGGCTACACCTTC. Protein sequence: CASSTGQANYGYTF.

The CDR3 coding sequence is TGCAGTGCTAGTGCAGGACTAGCGGGCGAGCAGTACTTC. Protein sequence: CSASAGLAGEQYF. The chain couples TRBV20-1 to TRBJ2-7; 11 nucleotides agree with TRBD2. V trimming: 3 bases; J trimming: 6 bases; junction bases outside the gene matches: 4. CDR3 size: 13 residues. Germline assignment: CDR1 DFQATT and CDR2 SNEGSKA (reference sequence).